This T cell receptor beta chain stems from a study of blood T cell repertoires in COVID-19. In the study overall: Acute and convalescent COVID-19 samples came from the United States, Italy and Spain. Sample material is recorded as cDNA or gDNA derived from T cells, B-cell-depleted T cells, or PBMCs.

V shed 7 bases, J shed 1 base, and the junction held 4 bases outside the gene matches. The germline CDR1 and CDR2 sequences are SNHLY and FYNNEI. This CDR3 comprises 15 residues. Original methodology: Amplification of reference gene primers provided the estimated nucleated cell counts. The assay was immunoSEQ multiplex PCR, and TCRdb's table has in-frame clones only and misses some. That table is the source of V, J and clone size, and D and trimming were worked out from the DNA. This table holds around 200,000 clones, about 83% found once. The clonotype comes from a woman aged 40 to 50 with active or convalescent COVID-19. This chain links TRBV2 with TRBJ2-2, with 9 bases aligning to TRBD2. Material for sequencing was peripheral blood. The CDR3 here is CASKASGMNTGELFF. The CDR3 nucleotides read TGTGCCAGCAAAGCTAGCGGGATGAACACCGGGGAGCTGTTTTTT.